The rows below give T cell receptor beta chains drawn from one sample of a study of blood T cell repertoires in COVID-19. TCRdb keeps only in-frame clones here, not all; method: immunoSEQ multiplex PCR. The data contain some 150,000 clones, approximately 84% of them singletons. Specimen: peripheral blood. These TCRs come from a woman aged 55-69 years with acute or convalescent COVID-19. The CDR3 runs from the conserved cysteine through the conserved F or W. A D gene is named only where the DNA matches it firmly. Some rows have no size entry. The others give once, few or many, or a class for an expanded clone.

J gene | V gene | D gene | clone size | CDR3 DNA | CDR3 protein
TRBJ2-7 | TRBV7-9 | TRBD1 | NA | TGTGCCAGCAGCATATTGACAGGGCTCTCCTACGAGCAGTACTTC | CASSILTGLSYEQYF
TRBJ1-5 | TRBV19 | NA | NA | TGTGCCAGTAGTATGCGGCAGGGAAACGCTAATCAGCCCCAGCATTTT | CASSMRQGNANQPQHF
TRBJ2-7 | TRBV9 | TRBD1 | NA | TGTGCCAGCAGCGTAGGGACGACAGGGGGGCTCTCCGAGCAGTACTTC | CASSVGTTGGLSEQYF
TRBJ1-4 | TRBV12-5 | NA | NA | TGTGCTAGTGGTTCCACAGAGGACTGGGCAAAACTGTTTTTT | CASGSTEDWAKLFF
TRBJ1-4 | TRBV2 | TRBD1 | NA | TGTGCCAGCAGTGGGAACAGGGGCTCAGGAAAACTGTTTTTT | CASSGNRGSGKLFF
TRBJ2-7 | TRBV10-1 | TRBD2 | once | TGCGCCAGCAGTGAGTCTAGCGGGAGGGTTTCCTACGAGCAGTACTTC | CASSESSGRVSYEQYF
TRBJ1-5 | TRBV5-6 | NA | NA | TGTGCCAGCAGCTTGACAAGGGGGGGATATAGCAATCAGCCCCAGCATTTT | CASSLTRGGYSNQPQHF
TRBJ2-7 | TRBV18 | TRBD1 | few | TGTGCCAGCTCAGGACAGGGTGTTCCGCCGGTGACCGAGCAGTACTTC | CASSGQGVPPVTEQYF
TRBJ1-2 | TRBV9 | NA | NA | TGTGCCAGCAGCCCCCGACAGACCGTTAACTATGGCTACACCTTC | CASSPRQTVNYGYTF
TRBJ2-7 | TRBV7-8 | TRBD2 | few | TGTGCCAGCAGCTTAGCCAACCTACTAGCGGGAGCCGACGAGCAGTACTTC | CASSLANLLAGADEQYF
TRBJ1-5 | TRBV7-8 | TRBD1 | NA | TGTGCCAGCAGCTTAGCGCAATTACGACAGGGGGGCAATCAGCCCCAGCATTTT | CASSLAQLRQGGNQPQHF
TRBJ2-7 | TRBV13 | TRBD1 | NA | TGTGCCAGCAGCTCACGGGACAGAGATGTGTACGAGCAGTACTTC | CASSSRDRDVYEQYF
TRBJ2-7 | TRBV2 | NA | once | TGTGCCAGCACCCGGACGAGAGGACTCTACGAGCAGTACTTC | CASTRTRGLYEQYF
TRBJ2-2 | TRBV27 | NA | NA | TGTGCCAGCAGCTGGGGGCTAGCGGCGAACACCGGGGAGCTGTTTTTT | CASSWGLAANTGELFF